The entry that follows covers one T cell receptor (beta chain) sequence. As yet, its antigen is unknown. CDR1 LNHDA and CDR2 SQIVND come from the germline V gene (reference sequence). V was shortened by 2 bases and J by 3 bases, with 10 bases between the two germline ends. The CDR3 totals 14 residues. Sequencing used immunoSEQ multiplex PCR; TCRdb keeps in-frame clones, though not all of them. The sample records some 1,100 clones, approximately 82% being singletons. This entry is derived from a study of circulating tumor DNA in untreated peripheral T-cell lymphoma. The study's findings and limits: Tumor-specific clonotypes: identified in 60% to 80% of patients, 86% of baseline tissues.

Before treatment, baseline tumor tissue was collected for sequencing. The sequence was collected from a human donor with peripheral T-cell lymphoma. The gene calls are TRBV19 and TRBJ1-2, with D possibly TRBD1 on 5 matching bases. Sequences were obtained from tumor tissue. This chain's CDR3 is CASSIPAGYYGYTF. The CDR3 DNA sequence: TGTGCCAGTAGTATACCCGCAGGGTACTATGGCTACACCTTC.